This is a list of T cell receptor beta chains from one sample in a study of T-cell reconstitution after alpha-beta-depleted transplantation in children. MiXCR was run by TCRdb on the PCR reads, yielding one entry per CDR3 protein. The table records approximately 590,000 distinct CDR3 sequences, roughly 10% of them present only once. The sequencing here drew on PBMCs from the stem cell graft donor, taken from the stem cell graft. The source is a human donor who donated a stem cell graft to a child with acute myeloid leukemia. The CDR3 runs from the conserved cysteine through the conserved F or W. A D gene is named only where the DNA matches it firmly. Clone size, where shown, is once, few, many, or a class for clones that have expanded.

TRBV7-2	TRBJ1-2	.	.	TGTGCCAGCAGCGCGCTAGGGGGAGCTGGCTACACCTTC	CASSALGGAGYTF
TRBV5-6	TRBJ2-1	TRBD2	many	TGTGCCAGCAGCTTGGCTCCAGCGGGAGGGTACAATGAGCAGTTCTTC	CASSLAPAGGYNEQFF
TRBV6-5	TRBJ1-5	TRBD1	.	TGTGCCAGCAGTTACAAGGGGACAGGGAGCGGGCCCCAGCATTTT	CASSYKGTGSGPQHF
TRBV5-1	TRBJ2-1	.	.	TGCGCCAGCAGCTTGAGTACCTCCTACAATGAGCAGTTCTTC	CASSLSTSYNEQFF
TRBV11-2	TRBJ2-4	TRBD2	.	TGTGCCAGCAGCCCAGGACTAGCGGGAGATTTTGGCAAAAACATTCAGTACTTC	CASSPGLAGDFGKNIQYF
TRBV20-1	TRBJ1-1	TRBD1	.	TGCAGTGCTCCCCGTTTTAGGGGGCGATTAGTCGCTTTCTTT	CSAPRFRGRLVAFF
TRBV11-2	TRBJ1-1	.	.	TGTGCCAGCAGCTTGTCAGGGGTAGCCACTGAAGCTTTCTTT	CASSLSGVATEAFF
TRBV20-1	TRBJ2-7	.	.	TGCAGTGCTGGCCGGGGAGCGTTGTCCGACGAGCAGTACTTC	CSAGRGALSDEQYF
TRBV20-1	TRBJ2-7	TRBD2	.	TGCAGTGCTAGAGAAGTAGCGGGTCTCGGCTACGAGCAGTACTTC	CSAREVAGLGYEQYF
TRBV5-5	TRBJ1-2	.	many	TGTGCCAGCAGCACCGGGACGTCTTATGGCTACACCTTC	CASSTGTSYGYTF
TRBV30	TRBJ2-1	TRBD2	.	TGTGCCTGGACCCCTAGCGGCTCCTACAATGAGCAGTTCTTC	CAWTPSGSYNEQFF
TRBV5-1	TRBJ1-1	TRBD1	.	TGCGCCAGCAGCCACGGGACCGGGACAGGGGCTGAAGCTTTCTTT	CASSHGTGTGAEAFF
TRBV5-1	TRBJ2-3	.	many	TGCGCCAGCAGCTTGGATCGCGGGTCTAGCACAGATACGCAGTATTTT	CASSLDRGSSTDTQYF
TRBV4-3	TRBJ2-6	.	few	TGCGCCAGCAGCCAAGTTGGCGTGGCCTACTCTGGGGCCAACGTCCTGACTTTC	CASSQVGVAYSGANVLTF
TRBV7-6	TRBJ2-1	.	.	TGTGCCAGCAGCTCGGTAATAGCGGAGACCTACAATGAGCAGTTCTTC	CASSSVIAETYNEQFF
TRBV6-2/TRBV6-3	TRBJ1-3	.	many	TGTGCCAGCAGTTACTCGACAGGCCAAGGGGTCTCCGGAAACACCATATATTTT	CASSYSTGQGVSGNTIYF
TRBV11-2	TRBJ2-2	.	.	TGTGCCAGCAGCTTATGGCCCGGGGAGCTGTTTTTT	CASSLWPGELFF
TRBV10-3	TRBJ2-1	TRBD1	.	TGTGCCATCAGTGAGCGGCAGGGGGCAGGGACCCAAATAAATGAGCAGTTCTTC	CAISERQGAGTQINEQFF
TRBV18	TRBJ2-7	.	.	TGTGCCAGCTCACCCACATCTAGCGTTAGCTCCTACGAGCAGTACTTC	CASSPTSSVSSYEQYF
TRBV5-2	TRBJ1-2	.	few	TGTGCCATGGGCCCCCGGGACGGCTATGGCTACACCTTC	CAMGPRDGYGYTF
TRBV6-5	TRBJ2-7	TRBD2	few	TGTGCCAGCCGAAACCCAGGACTAGTGTCCTACGAGCAGTACTTC	CASRNPGLVSYEQYF
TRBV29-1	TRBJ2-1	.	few	TGCAGCGTTGAAATGGGGGTCGGCACGCAGTTCTTC	CSVEMGVGTQFF
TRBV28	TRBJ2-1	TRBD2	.	TGTGCCAGCAGTTTTGAAACTAGCGGGATGAATGAGCAGTTCTTC	CASSFETSGMNEQFF
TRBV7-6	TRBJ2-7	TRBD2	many	TGTGCCAGCAGCACGATTAGCGGGCCCTCCTACGAGCAGTACTTC	CASSTISGPSYEQYF
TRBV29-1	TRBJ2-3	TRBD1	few	TGCAGCCTATCCGGGACAGGGGTCGGAGATACGCAGTATTTT	CSLSGTGVGDTQYF
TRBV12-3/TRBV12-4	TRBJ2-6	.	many	TGTGCCAGCAGTTACAGGGTCTCTGGGGCCAACGTCCTGACTTTC	CASSYRVSGANVLTF
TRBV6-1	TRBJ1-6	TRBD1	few	TGTGCCAGCAGTCGACAGGGAAGCTCCTATAATTCACCCCTCCACTTT	CASSRQGSSYNSPLHF
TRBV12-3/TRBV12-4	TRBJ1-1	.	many	TGTGCCAGTTTGGAGCCTCTGAACACTGAAGCTTTCTTT	CASLEPLNTEAFF
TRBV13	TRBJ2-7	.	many	TGTGCCAGCAGCTCCGGGACTCCCTACGAGCAGTACTTC	CASSSGTPYEQYF
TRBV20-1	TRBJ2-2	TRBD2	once	TGCTGTGCTAGAGAAATAGGGAGGGCGAACACCGGGGAGCTGTTTTTT	CCAREIGRANTGELFF
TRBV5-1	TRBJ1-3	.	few	TGCGCCAGCAGGGCCGGACTGGGCTCTGGAAACACCATATATTTT	CASRAGLGSGNTIYF
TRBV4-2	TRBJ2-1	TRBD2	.	TGTGCCAGCAGCCAAGCTAGCGGGAGGGCCATTAGGGAGCAGTTCTTC	CASSQASGRAIREQFF
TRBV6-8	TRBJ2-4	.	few	TGTGCCAGCAGTTACGAGAGTGGGCGGAGGTCGATTCAGTACTTC	CASSYESGRRSIQYF
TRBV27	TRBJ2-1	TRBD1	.	TGTGCCAGTTGCAAGCAGGGGGCTTACAATGAGCAGTTCTTC	CASCKQGAYNEQFF